This T cell receptor beta chain was identified in a study of shared clonotypes between healthy human individuals. Study details: Donors were two women and a few men aged 18 to 49. Study-wide findings and caveats: Even with large depth, rarefaction showed that sorted-subset sequencing was incomplete. It was the few donors that limited the genetic and exposure-history diversity represented.

Assay used: immunoSEQ multiplex PCR; TCRdb lists only in-frame clones, some missing. Found here are approximately 2.3 million clones, 80% to 95% of them singletons; the top ten hold 0.39%. Note on this clone: Antigen unknown.

CDR1 and CDR2 from the germline V gene are SGDLS and YYNGEE. The CDR3 covers 12 residues. The ends were cut back, 4 bases at V and 6 bases at J, with 9 bases in the middle. V usage is TRBV9 and J usage is TRBJ2-3; no definite D call. Sequenced input: naive CD4+ T cells from PBMCs. Subset specified: CD45RA+ positively selected. The TCR originated in a man aged 18 to 30 in good health. Some clones in this sample may be carry-over from other donors' samples. The CDR3 loop is CASSSSRDTQYF. In DNA form, the CDR3 reads TGTGCCAGCAGCTCCAGCAGGGATACGCAGTATTTT.